The 30 T cell receptor beta chains below all came from one sample that was sequenced in a study of tumor-infiltrating lymphocytes in primary liver carcinoma. Unsorted bulk tissue of roughly 18-32 mg yielded co-extracted RNA and DNA. From 450 to 550 ng total RNA, TCR beta cDNA was generated with a primer in the constant region. Libraries for TCR beta were built through three nested multiplex PCR rounds, which together made up a slightly modified ARM-PCR procedure. A C-beta reverse primer was combined with TRBV1-TRBV30 forward primers in the first two PCR rounds, and each round had approximately 10 cycles. Via MiXCR, TCRdb re-called the multiplex PCR reads, giving one row per CDR3 protein. The table has roughly 20,000 distinct CDR3 sequences, roughly 79% seen once. The sequenced material came from liver tumor tissue from sampling region 1. The subset denotes: tumor region T1, superior pole. The receptors here all came from a woman in her twenties or thirties with primary liver carcinoma and hepatitis B virus infection.

The chain links TRBV6-5 to TRBJ1-5; no clear D. V was trimmed by 7 bases and J by 7 bases, leaving 23 bases between them. CDR1 MNHEY and CDR2 SVGAGI come from the germline V gene. The CDR3 is made up of 16 amino acids. CDR3 sequence (DNA): TGTGCCAGCACCTTGGTGCGGGGAAACCGGTTACAGCCCCAGCATTTT. As protein: CASTLVRGNRLQPQHF.

With respect to this clonotype: The junction does not match germline at one end; this may be a read error. The chain carries TRBV11-1 and TRBJ2-2; D is unclear. The CDR3 runs 16 residues. Germline V gives CDR1 SGHAT, CDR2 FQDESV (reference sequence). The CDR3 nucleotides are TGTGCCAGCATCTTAGTGGGCGGTACGAACACCCGGGAGCTGTTTTTT. It codes for CASILVGGTNTRELFF.

Worth noting for this clonotype: No conserved phenylalanine or tryptophan ends this CDR3, so it is likely a read error. The rearrangement links TRBV28 to TRBJ2-2; D ambiguous. CDR1 MDHEN and CDR2 SYDVKM come from the germline V gene. V lost 6 bases and J 9 bases, leaving 8 bases between the germline ends. The CDR3 runs 11 residues. For the CDR3, the DNA is TGTGCCAGCAGCGATGTTTGGGAGCTGTTTCTT. Translation: CASSDVWELFL.

In the case of this clonotype: Sequence at one end of the junction differs from germline and may be a read error. V usage is TRBV11-2 and J usage is TRBJ2-3; 12 positions match TRBD2. The germline gives CDR1 SGHAT, CDR2 FQNNGV. CDR3 length: 16 residues. In DNA, the CDR3 is TGTGCCGGCAACGCGGGACTAGCGGGTATTGTTGATACGCAATATTTT. Translation: CAGNAGLAGIVDTQYF.

Regarding this clonotype: One junction end does not reproduce the germline sequence, and a read error may be involved. This rearrangement joins TRBV28 to TRBJ2-7; 7 positions agree with TRBD1. This CDR3 contains 14 residues. Germline assignment: CDR1 MDHEN and CDR2 SYDVKM. The DNA for the CDR3 is TGTGCCAGCAGTTCAACCGGGACAGAGGGCGAGGAGTACTTC. Its protein is CASSSTGTEGEEYF.

In regard to this clonotype: Compared with germline, one end of the junction differs, possibly owing to a read error. V is TRBV4-1 and J is TRBJ2-4; D is tentatively TRBD1 or TRBD2 (5 bases each). This CDR3 spans 16 amino acids. Germline CDR1 reads MGHRA; CDR2 reads YSYEKL. CDR3 sequence (DNA): TGTGCCAGCAGCCCACAGATGAATAGGGACGCGAACAAGTGGTACTTC. It translates to CASSPQMNRDANKWYF.

On this clonotype: At one of its ends the junction is not consistent with the germline gene, which may arise from a read error. J is TRBJ2-2 and V is TRBV11-2; D is perhaps TRBD2 (5 bases). This CDR3 has 16 residues. Per germline, CDR1 SGHAT and CDR2 FQNNGV. Here the CDR3 DNA reads TGTGCCTGCAGCTTAGTGGCGCTAACGGGAACCGAGGACCTGTTTTTT. Amino acid sequence: CACSLVALTGTEDLFF.

About this clonotype: Since a much larger clone is just one base distant, this may be a read error. The V gene is TRBV20-1, the J gene TRBJ1-2, with D possibly TRBD1 on 5 matching bases. The V gene's germline CDR1 is DFQATT and CDR2 SNEGSKA (reference sequence). This CDR3 region has 13 residues. CDR3 sequence reads: CSADGTPGYGYIF. Here the CDR3 DNA reads TGCAGTGCAGACGGGACTCCCGGCTATGGCTACATCTTC.

This sequence joins TRBV4-1 and TRBJ2-1, with TRBD1 matching 11 bases. The J segment lost 5 bases and the V segment lost 0 bases, leaving 3 bases of the junction unmatched. Germline V gene sequence: CDR1 MGHRA, CDR2 YSYEKL. There are 16 residues in the CDR3. CDR3 region: CASSQDRGQGDNEQFF. The CDR3 nucleotides are TGCGCCAGCAGCCAAGATCGGGGACAGGGGGACAATGAGCAGTTCTTC.

A word on this clonotype: A read error may account for a junction end that differs from germline. The rearrangement uses TRBV11-2 and TRBJ2-3; D is possibly TRBD2 (6 bases). The germline CDR1 and CDR2 sequences are SGHAT and FQNNGV. The length of the CDR3 is 16 residues. CDR3 residues: CASSAGPAGVVDTQYF. The CDR3 DNA follows: TGTGCCAGCAGCGCGGGACCAGCGGGTGTTGTTGATACTCAGTATTTT.

Points on this clonotype: One junction end disagrees with the germline gene, perhaps due to a read error. V and J are TRBV4-1 and TRBJ2-1; D gene unclear. The CDR3 contains 12 residues. The V gene's germline CDR1 is MGHRA and CDR2 YSYEKL. The CDR3 sequence: CASSQENNGQLF. The CDR3 nucleotides are TGCGCCAGCAGCCAAGAAAACAATGGGCAGCTCTTC.

In the case of this clonotype: A junction boundary mismatches the germline segment, possibly from a read error. CDR3 amino acids: CASRARDRERKRWSNTEAFF. CDR3 DNA sequence: TGTGCCAGCAGGGCTCGGGACAGGGAGCGCAAGAGGTGGAGCAACACTGAAGCTTTTTTT. The genes are TRBV11-2 and TRBJ1-1, with 9 bases identical to TRBD1. This CDR3 is 20 amino acids long. Germline values: CDR1 SGHAT, CDR2 FQNNGV.

A word on this clonotype: The junction differs from germline at one of its ends, possibly a read error. The chain couples TRBV6-1 to TRBJ2-5; D gene ambiguous. The CDR3 spans 14 residues. Per germline, CDR1 MNHNS and CDR2 SASEGT. The CDR3 DNA is TGTGCCAACAGTAAGCTAGTGGACCAAGAGACCCAGTATTTC. Protein sequence: CANSKLVDQETQYF.

Comments on this clonotype: One end of the junction varies from germline; a read error may be responsible. The rearrangement links TRBV11-2 to TRBJ2-3; 12 bases fit TRBD2. This CDR3 has 16 amino acids. Looked up from germline, CDR1 is SGHAT and CDR2 is FQNNGV. The CDR3 region is CARSVGLAGIVDKQYF. The CDR3 nucleotides read TGTGCCAGAAGCGTGGGACTAGCGGGTATTGTTGATAAGCAGTATTTT.

On this clonotype itself: One end of the junction varies from germline; a read error may be responsible. The V and J genes are TRBV11-2 and TRBJ2-1; TRBD2 matches at 11 bases. Judging by the DNA end, TRBJ2-7 fits better; the J call may be wrong. The CDR3 consists of 16 residues. The germline V gene has CDR1 SGHAT and CDR2 FQNNGV. CDR3 nucleotides: TGTGCCGGCAGCACCTATCTAGCGGGAGGATACAATGAGCAGTACTTC. Translation gives CAGSTYLAGGYNEQYF.

With regard to this clonotype: Germline and junction disagree at one end, which may indicate a read error. Here the CDR3 DNA reads TGTCCCAGCAGCCGGGCGCGACAGGGAAGGGGAGATACGCAGTATTTC. Protein product: CPSSRARQGRGDTQYF. The rearrangement joins TRBV11-2 to TRBJ2-3; 7 bases agree with TRBD1. In germline, CDR1 is SGHAT, CDR2 FQNNGV. This CDR3 contains 16 residues.

Comments on this clonotype: One end of the junction fails to match germline, which may point to a read error. The V gene is TRBV11-2, the J gene TRBJ2-7; weak D call: TRBD1 (7 bases). CDR1 is SGHAT and CDR2 is FQNNGV in the germline V gene. The CDR3 contains 17 residues. CDR3 DNA sequence: TGTGCTAGCAGTATCACAGGAGGGGGCTCTTGGAACTACGAACAGTACTTC. Amino acids: CASSITGGGSWNYEQYF.

The chain carries TRBV14 and TRBJ2-7; D not resolved. The CDR3 runs to 11 residues. Between the trimmed V and J ends, which lost 7 bases and 8 bases, there was a span of 12 bases. In germline, CDR1 is SGHDN, CDR2 FVKESK. The CDR3 sequence is CASIHPHKQYF. The CDR3 region has the DNA TGTGCCAGCATCCACCCCCACAAGCAGTACTTC.

This sequence joins TRBV11-2 and TRBJ2-3; the match to TRBD1 covers 7 bases. CDR1 and CDR2 from the germline V gene are SGHAT and FQNNGV. The CDR3 sequence is 16 residues long. CDR3 residues: CVNSRARQGRGDTQYF. The CDR3, as DNA: TGTGTCAACAGCCGGGCGCGACAGGGTAGGGGAGATACGCAGTATTTT.

Regarding this clonotype: One end of the junction varies from germline; a read error may be responsible. The chain joins TRBV10-3 to TRBJ1-1; 7 bases are shared with TRBD1. Germline lookup yields CDR1 ENHRY and CDR2 SYGVKD. The CDR3 loop spans 13 amino acids. The CDR3 nucleotides read TGTGCCACCCAGGACAGGTTGAACACAGAAGCTTTATTT. This translates into CATQDRLNTEALF.

This clonotype has at least ten counts. The V gene is TRBV11-2, the J gene TRBJ2-3, with 7 bases fitting TRBD1. The V and J ends lost 6 bases and 2 bases, in that order; junction bases with no gene match: 8. CDR3 size: 15 residues. CDR1 SGHAT and CDR2 FQNNGV come from the germline V gene. The CDR3 spells CASRLPGQFTDTQYF. DNA for the CDR3: TGTGCCAGCAGACTACCGGGACAGTTCACAGATACGCAGTATTTT.

The CDR3 loop reads CSASRANGSRSDTQHF. CDR3 coding DNA: TGCAGCGCCTCCCGGGCTAACGGAAGTAGATCAGATACGCAGCATTTT. V usage is TRBV29-1 and J usage is TRBJ2-3; D gene unclear. The end of the DNA aligns better with TRBJ1-5, so the J call may be wrong. Germline CDR1 and CDR2: SQVTM and ANQGSEA. CDR3 length: 16 amino acids.

This clonotype was seen a handful of times. V and J are TRBV6-5 and TRBJ2-2; no clear D gene. Trimming shortened V by 9 bases and J by 1 base, and 15 bases separated the two germline ends. The germline V gene encodes CDR1 MNHEY and CDR2 SVGAGI. The CDR3 runs to 15 residues. For the CDR3, the DNA is TGTGCCAGTAGTCTCATGGTACTGAACACCGGGGAGCTGTTTTTT. Translating it yields CASSLMVLNTGELFF.

As for this clonotype: The conserved closing phenylalanine or tryptophan is absent in this CDR3, likely reflecting a read error. It is unclear where the CDR3 begins or ends on the DNA, so no DNA is shown, and the CDR3 is as TCRdb lists it. J is TRBJ2-7 and V is TRBV14; the table's D gene call, TRBD2, was not cross checked with the DNA. Germline CDR1 is SGHDN and CDR2 is FVKESK. The CDR3 length is 15 residues, termini included. CDR3 sequence reads: CASSRAAGTDYERYL.

This clonotype is labeled as medium-sized. CDR3 nucleotide sequence: TGTGCCAGCAGTTACTCTGCTGGCGGGAGCTTCATTTACAATGAGCAGTTCTTC. Amino acid sequence: CASSYSAGGSFIYNEQFF. This chain links TRBV6-2 or TRBV6-3 with TRBJ2-1, with TRBD2 matching 7 bases. Germline CDR1 reads MNHEY; CDR2 reads SVGEGT. The junction had 12 bases not matched to a gene; V was cut back by 0 bases and J by 4 bases. CDR3 length: 18 residues.

This clonotype came up a few times. The chain couples TRBV30 to TRBJ1-1; a weak D match, TRBD1 (5 bases). CDR1 is GTSNPN and CDR2 is SVGIG in the germline V gene (reference sequence). CDR3 length: 12 residues. The CDR3 sequence is CTLEGLNTEAFF. The CDR3 bases are TGTACTCTAGAGGGACTGAACACTGAAGCTTTCTTT. The full variable domain, completed using reference TRBV30 and TRBJ1-1, is SQTIHQWPATLVQPVGSPLSLECTVEGTSNPNLYWYRQAAGRGLQLLFYSVGIGQISSEVPQNLSASRPQDRQFILSSKKLLLSDSGFYLCTLEGLNTEAFFGQGTRLTVV.

As to this clonotype: A much larger clone lies one base from this, so it may be a read error. The chain links TRBV7-2 to TRBJ2-1, with 11 bases lining up with TRBD2. The CDR3 loop spans 15 amino acids. Germline lookup yields CDR1 SGHTA and CDR2 FQGNSA. The DNA for the CDR3 is TGTGACAGCAGTCTTACTAGCGGGAGACAGAATGAGCAGTTCTTC. Protein sequence: CDSSLTSGRQNEQFF.

This clonotype was detected only once. An end of the junction does not agree with germline; a read error may underlie this. V and J are TRBV30 and TRBJ2-5; D ambiguous. Germline-derived CDR1 and CDR2 are GTSNPN and SVGIG (reference sequence). CDR3 length equals 11 residues. In nucleotides, the CDR3 is TGTGCCTGGACTTTGACGGAGACCCAGTATTTC. The encoded protein is CAWTLTETQYF.

As regards this clonotype: The CDR3 carries no conserved terminal phenylalanine or tryptophan, so it likely arises from a read error. The rearrangement uses TRBV11-3 and TRBJ2-1, with 7 bases matching TRBD2. The germline CDR1 and CDR2 sequences are SGHNT and YENEEA. The CDR3 is 13 residues long. CDR3 sequence (DNA): TGTGCCGGCGCTAGCGGAAGTGGGAATGAACAGTTCTTG. It is translated as CAGASGSGNEQFL.

The V call is TRBV6-5, the J call TRBJ1-2, with 8 bases matching TRBD1. With 0 bases clipped from V and 5 bases from J, the junction kept 11 bases outside the gene matches. This CDR3 has 17 residues. Germline CDR1 MNHEY, CDR2 SVGAGI. Here the CDR3 reads CASSYSRTTGDMYGYTF. In nucleotides, the CDR3 is TGTGCCAGCAGTTACTCCCGGACGACAGGGGATATGTATGGCTACACCTTC.